These 26 T cell receptor beta chains share one sample of origin, sequenced in a study of T-cell memory formation after mild COVID-19. From the 5' RACE reads, TCRdb called clonotypes with MiXCR, one entry per CDR3 protein. The sample yields just under 550,000 distinct CDR3 sequences, about a fifth seen once. Specimen: PBMCs or a T cell subset sorted from them (not recorded which). These receptors originate from an adult woman who had mild COVID-19 (a few samples of this study predate the infection). Cell type and time point are not known.

This clonotype came up a few times. This chain joins TRBV12-3 or TRBV12-4 and TRBJ2-6; 10 bases agree with TRBD1. Losses at the gene ends were 0 bases for V and 2 bases for J; bases not matched to a gene: 4. The CDR3 is made up of 18 amino acids. The CDR3 protein is CASSLAPGQGPGANVLTF. The CDR3 nucleotides read TGTGCCAGCAGTTTAGCCCCGGGACAGGGGCCTGGGGCCAACGTCCTGACTTTC.

This clonotype was picked up a small number of times. V is TRBV5-1 and J is TRBJ2-7; 8 nucleotides match TRBD2. Unmatched junction bases numbered 6, after V lost 2 bases and J lost 2 bases. Per the germline V gene, CDR1 is SGHRS and CDR2 is YFSETQ. The CDR3 consists of 15 residues. CDR3 nucleotides: TGCGCCAGCAGCTTCGCTAGCGGGCAGACCTACGAGCAGTACTTC. Translating it yields CASSFASGQTYEQYF.

This clonotype was seen only a few times. CDR3 protein: CATRERGGRTWCDEQFF. In nucleotides, the CDR3 is TGTGCCACCAGGGAAAGGGGCGGGAGGACGTGGTGCGATGAGCAGTTCTTC. V usage is TRBV24-1 and J usage is TRBJ2-1, with 8 nucleotides matching TRBD2. Germline lookup yields CDR1 KGHDR and CDR2 SFDVKD. The ends lost 7 bases at V and 8 bases at J; junction bases unmatched: 18. The CDR3 has 17 residues.

In this sample, this clonotype turned up once. CDR3: CSARVRTEAFF. The CDR3 DNA reads as TGCAGTGCTAGAGTGAGGACTGAAGCTTTCTTT. The V gene is TRBV20-1, the J gene TRBJ1-1; D uncertain. V lost 1 base and J lost 5, with 5 bases in between. CDR3 size: 11 residues. Germline lookup yields CDR1 DFQATT and CDR2 SNEGSKA (reference sequence).

The chain joins TRBV11-2 to TRBJ2-1, with unresolved D. The CDR3 sequence is 13 residues long. The V end was cut by 0 bases, the J end by 8 bases, with 8 bases between. Germline values: CDR1 SGHAT, CDR2 FQNNGV. The CDR3, as DNA: TGTGCCAGCAGCTTAGATACGAGCGATGAGCAGTTCTTC. Translated, it gives CASSLDTSDEQFF. Drawing the rest from reference TRBV11-2 and TRBJ2-1, the complete variable domain is EAGVAQSPRYKIIEKRQSVAFWCNPISGHATLYWYQQILGQGPKLLIQFQNNGVVDDSQLPKDRFSAERLKGVDSTLKIQPAKLEDSAVYLCASSLDTSDEQFFGPGTRLTVL.

This clonotype was detected a few times. CDR3 amino acids: CASSLEPSLVSYEQYF. The CDR3 DNA reads as TGCGCCAGCAGCTTGGAACCGTCATTGGTGTCCTACGAGCAGTACTTC. The chain couples TRBV5-1 to TRBJ2-7; D gene uncertain. CDR1 and CDR2 (germline): SGHRS, YFSETQ. Deletions cut 0 bases from V and 1 base from J, with 14 bases between. This CDR3 is 16 amino acids long.

The genes are TRBV24-1 and TRBJ1-5; D remains unclear. The CDR3 covers 15 residues. Germline V gives CDR1 KGHDR, CDR2 SFDVKD. Trimming took 3 bases from V and 2 from J, leaving 10 bases between them. CDR3 residues: CATSDPQSGNQPQHF. The CDR3 nucleotides read TGTGCCACCAGTGATCCTCAATCGGGCAATCAGCCCCAGCATTTT.

This clonotype was seen only a few times. The chain uses TRBV6-5 and TRBJ2-1; D unclear. CDR1 is MNHEY and CDR2 is SVGAGI in the germline V gene. The CDR3 covers 17 residues. Trimming cost V 3 bases and J 1 base, with 16 bases left between them. This chain's CDR3 is CASSYYQPSHSYNEQFF. In DNA, the CDR3 is TGTGCCAGCAGTTATTACCAGCCATCCCATTCCTACAATGAGCAGTTCTTC.

This clonotype occurred many times. The chain carries TRBV7-8 and TRBJ2-2; D may match TRBD1 or TRBD2 (5 bases each). The V gene lost 5 bases and the J gene lost 0 bases, with 16 bases spanning the gap. The CDR3 has 17 residues. CDR1 and CDR2 from the germline V gene are SGHVS and FQNEAQ. The CDR3 nucleotides read TGTGCCAGCAGCCTTTCGAGGGGCCGACCGAACACCGGGGAGCTGTTTTTT. It encodes CASSLSRGRPNTGELFF.

This clonotype was recorded a few times. This chain connects TRBV20-1 to TRBJ1-5; no definite D call. The CDR3 sequence is 10 residues long. V lost 5 bases, J lost 6 bases, and 5 bases lay in between. Germline CDR1 and CDR2: DFQATT and SNEGSKA (reference sequence). CDR3 region: CSADGQPQHF. The CDR3, as DNA: TGCAGTGCTGACGGTCAGCCCCAGCATTTT.

V and J are TRBV29-1 and TRBJ2-7; D might be TRBD2 (6 bases). The CDR3 has 10 amino acids. Trimming took 4 bases from V and 6 from J, leaving 7 bases between them. CDR1 SQVTM and CDR2 ANQGSEA come from the germline V gene. The CDR3 here is CSVGGVEQYF. Written as DNA, the CDR3 is TGCAGCGTTGGCGGGGTCGAGCAGTACTTC.

The chain has TRBV18 and TRBJ2-4; TRBD2 matches 8 bases. CDR1 and CDR2 from the germline V gene are KGHSH and LQKENI. The length of the CDR3 is 16 residues. Trimming took 0 bases from V and 6 from J; bases not matched to a gene: 7. The CDR3 is CASSPPFSGSPNIQYF. The CDR3 DNA reads TGTGCCAGCTCACCACCTTTCAGCGGGAGCCCAAACATTCAGTACTTC.

There are a few counts of this clonotype. This chain connects TRBV12-3 or TRBV12-4 to TRBJ1-3, with D maybe TRBD1 (6 bases). The CDR3 contains 14 residues. Trimming stripped 9 bases from V and 4 bases from J, with 16 bases between. The CDR3 DNA is TGTGCCAGTGATATCCCGGGACAAGGAAACACCATATATTTT. Its protein is CASDIPGQGNTIYF.

This chain joins TRBV7-9 and TRBJ1-5; D unresolved. The CDR3 sequence is 13 residues long. Germline loops: CDR1 SEHNR, CDR2 FQNEAQ (reference sequence). Trimming left V 1 base short and J 7 bases short, with 8 bases between. The CDR3 nucleotides read TGTGCCAGCAGCTTAGGAGGCCTCCAGCCCCAGCATTTT. Its protein product is CASSLGGLQPQHF.

This sequence joins TRBV20-1 and TRBJ1-1; maybe TRBD1 (5 bases). Germline CDR1 reads DFQATT; CDR2 reads SNEGSKA (reference sequence). The CDR3 length is 14 residues. V was shortened by 0 bases and J by 2 bases, with 10 bases between the two germline ends. CDR3: CSAREAGPNTEAFF. In DNA form, the CDR3 reads TGCAGTGCTAGAGAGGCGGGGCCTAACACTGAAGCTTTCTTT.

This rearrangement joins TRBV6-6 to TRBJ2-6; a possible D gene is TRBD1 (6 bases). Trimming pared 2 bases from V and 3 bases from J, leaving 17 bases between. Germline lookup yields CDR1 MNHNY and CDR2 SVGAGI (reference sequence). The CDR3 sequence is 18 residues long. This CDR3 is CASSYKGQGNSGANVLTF. CDR3 DNA: TGTGCCAGCAGTTACAAGGGGCAGGGGAACAGTGGGGCCAACGTCCTGACTTTC.

Only a few counts were recorded for this clonotype. The J gene is TRBJ2-7, the V gene TRBV29-1, with 9 nucleotides matching TRBD2. With 4 bases clipped from V and 6 bases from J, the junction kept 16 bases outside the gene matches. The CDR3 is 16 amino acids. Germline-derived CDR1 and CDR2 are SQVTM and ANQGSEA. Here the CDR3 reads CSVGGAGGPVYSEQYF. The CDR3 DNA follows: TGCAGCGTTGGAGGGGCGGGAGGGCCGGTATATAGCGAGCAGTACTTC.

This clonotype was seen a handful of times. The V and J genes are TRBV27 and TRBJ2-1; 8 bases match TRBD1. CDR1 is MNHEY and CDR2 is SMNVEV in the germline V gene (reference sequence). The CDR3 sequence is 12 residues long. CDR3 in amino acids: CGSGGATNEQFF. The CDR3 bases are TGTGGGTCAGGGGGCGCAACCAATGAGCAGTTCTTC.

This clonotype was recorded only once. J is TRBJ2-1 and V is TRBV10-3, with 9 nucleotides matching TRBD1. There are 15 residues in the CDR3. Germline V gene data show CDR1 as ENHRY and CDR2 as SYGVKD. V trimming: 4 bases; J trimming: 2 bases; junction bases outside the gene matches: 3. The CDR3, as DNA: TGTGCCATCAGTGTGGGACAGGGAACCTACAATGAGCAGTTCTTC. It translates to CAISVGQGTYNEQFF.

V gene TRBV7-8 combines with J gene TRBJ2-1; no reliable D call. The CDR3 is 16 amino acids. V was shortened by 5 bases and J by 2 bases, with 16 bases between the two germline ends. From germline, CDR1 is SGHVS and CDR2 FQNEAQ. CDR3 in amino acids: CASSRDHSLPYNEQFF. In nucleotides, the CDR3 is TGTGCCAGCAGCCGAGATCACTCATTACCCTACAATGAGCAGTTCTTC.

The CDR3 protein is CAWSPGRYGYTF. CDR3 nucleotide sequence: TGTGCCTGGAGTCCAGGGAGATATGGCTACACCTTC. The chain uses TRBV30 and TRBJ1-2; D is perhaps TRBD1 (5 bases). Germline CDR1 GTSNPN, CDR2 SVGIG (reference sequence). The CDR3 has 12 amino acids. The V end lost 2 bases, the J end lost 5 bases, and 9 bases lay between the germline ends.

V and J are TRBV9 and TRBJ2-7, with D perhaps being TRBD1 or TRBD2 (5 bases each). V shed 0 bases and J shed 7 bases, with 17 bases lying between them. The CDR3 consists of 15 residues. Per germline, CDR1 SGDLS and CDR2 YYNGEE. The CDR3 DNA follows: TGTGCCAGCAGCGTAGAACAGGCACTTACGGGGGAGCAGTACTTC. Encoded protein: CASSVEQALTGEQYF.

The J gene is TRBJ2-5, the V gene TRBV3-1, with no clear D. Germline V lookup: CDR1 LGHDT, CDR2 YNNKEL (reference sequence). Trimming removed 10 bases from V and 3 bases from J, with 9 bases in between. The CDR3 loop spans 11 amino acids. CDR3 amino acids: CATALKETQYF. CDR3 in DNA: TGTGCCACCGCTCTGAAAGAGACCCAGTACTTC.

This clonotype has a handful of counts. The chain uses TRBV9 and TRBJ2-7; 8 bases line up with TRBD2. Looked up from germline, CDR1 is SGDLS and CDR2 is YYNGEE. CDR3 length: 14 residues. V lost 6 bases, J lost 5 bases, and 10 bases stayed unmatched. CDR3 region: CASTVGGVNDEQYF. The CDR3 DNA reads as TGTGCCAGCACCGTCGGGGGGGTAAATGACGAGCAGTACTTC.

This clonotype has just one count. This rearrangement joins TRBV6-5 to TRBJ2-7, with D perhaps matching TRBD1 or TRBD2 (5 bases each). Germline V gives CDR1 MNHEY, CDR2 SVGAGI. The CDR3 is 14 residues long. Deletions cut 7 bases from V and 2 bases from J, with 15 bases between. The DNA for the CDR3 is TGTGCCAGCAATACCCCCGGGGCTACCTACGAGCAGTACTTC. Translated, it gives CASNTPGATYEQYF.

In nucleotides, the CDR3 is TGTGCCAGCAGTCCTCTCGGACAGGGAGGTCGTGGCTATGGCTACACCTTC. Translated: CASSPLGQGGRGYGYTF. The chain is built from TRBV6-5 and TRBJ1-2; 8 bases agree with TRBD1. Germline values: CDR1 MNHEY, CDR2 SVGAGI. The V segment lost 5 bases and the J segment 4 bases; nucleotides outside the gene matches: 15. The CDR3 runs 17 residues.